This T cell receptor (beta chain) was sequenced in a study of CD8+CD57+ T cells in acquired aplastic anemia. Background on the study: Sorted CD4+ and CD8+ cells gave an average of approximately 3 ug of DNA.

Genomic DNA acted as the template from which TCR beta VDJ combination and CDR3 sequence profiling were carried out. TCRdb called the reads again in MiXCR, with one record for every CDR3 protein. The data hold under 200,000 distinct CDR3 sequences, with less than 50% observed a single time. With 10 bases clipped from V and 2 bases from J, the junction kept 7 bases outside the gene matches. CDR3 size: 14 residues. Germline CDR1 reads ENHRY; CDR2 reads SYGVKD. For sequencing, patients were chosen who had shown expansion of CD8+CD57+ cells by flow cytometry. Each patient carried a diagnosis of severe acquired aplastic anemia. Blood was sampled before the patients had received any therapy. This clonotype was found a few times.

The chain uses TRBV10-3 and TRBJ1-5; 8 bases align to TRBD1. This receptor was taken from a human donor with aplastic anemia. The specimen sequenced was sorted CD4+, CD8+, or CD8+CD57+ T cells (not recorded which) from PBMCs. Here the CDR3 DNA reads TGTGCCACCAAGGACAGGGAAGGCAATCAGCCCCAGCATTTT. It translates to CATKDREGNQPQHF.